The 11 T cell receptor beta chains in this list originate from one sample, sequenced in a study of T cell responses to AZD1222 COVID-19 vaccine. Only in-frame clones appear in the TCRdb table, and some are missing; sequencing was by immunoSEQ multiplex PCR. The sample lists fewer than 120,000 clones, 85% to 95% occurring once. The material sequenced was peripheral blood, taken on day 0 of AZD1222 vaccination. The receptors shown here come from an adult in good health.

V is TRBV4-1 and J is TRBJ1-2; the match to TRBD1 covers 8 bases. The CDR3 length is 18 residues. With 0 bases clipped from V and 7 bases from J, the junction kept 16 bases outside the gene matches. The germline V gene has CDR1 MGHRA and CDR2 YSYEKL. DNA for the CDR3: TGCGCCAGCAGCCAAGATCCCTCCAGGGGGCAATACGGTAGTGGCTACACCTTC. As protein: CASSQDPSRGQYGSGYTF.

Here the CDR3 reads CASSPPPVGPQETQYF. The CDR3 bases are TGTGCCAGCAGCCCACCCCCTGTGGGTCCTCAAGAGACCCAGTACTTC. This chain links TRBV5-4 with TRBJ2-5; D not resolved. Germline V lookup: CDR1 SGHNT, CDR2 YYREEE (reference sequence). This CDR3 spans 16 amino acids. Trimming took off 4 bases at V and 2 bases at J, with 18 bases between the two ends.

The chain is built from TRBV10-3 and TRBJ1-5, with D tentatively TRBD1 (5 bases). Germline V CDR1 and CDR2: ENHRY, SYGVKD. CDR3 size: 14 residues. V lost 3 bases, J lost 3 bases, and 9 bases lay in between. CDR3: CAISDQGPNQPQHF. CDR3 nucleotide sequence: TGTGCCATCAGTGATCAGGGCCCCAATCAGCCCCAGCATTTT.

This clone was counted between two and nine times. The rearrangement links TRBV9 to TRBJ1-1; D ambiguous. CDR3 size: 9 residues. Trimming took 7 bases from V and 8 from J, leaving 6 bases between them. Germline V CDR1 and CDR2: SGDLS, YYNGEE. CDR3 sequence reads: CASGTEAFF. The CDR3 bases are TGTGCCAGCGGAACGGAAGCTTTCTTT.

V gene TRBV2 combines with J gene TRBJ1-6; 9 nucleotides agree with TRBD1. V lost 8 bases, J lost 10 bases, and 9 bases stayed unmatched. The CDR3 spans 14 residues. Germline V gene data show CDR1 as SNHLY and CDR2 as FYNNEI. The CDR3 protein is CASLRGQGGSPLHF. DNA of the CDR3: TGTGCCAGCCTAAGGGGACAGGGAGGGTCACCCCTCCACTTT.

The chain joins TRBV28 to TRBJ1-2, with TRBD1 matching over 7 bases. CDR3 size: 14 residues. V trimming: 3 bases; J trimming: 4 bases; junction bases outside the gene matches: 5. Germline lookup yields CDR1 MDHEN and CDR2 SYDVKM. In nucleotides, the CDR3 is TGTGCCAGCAGTTTTCACCGGACAGGCTATGGCTACACCTTC. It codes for CASSFHRTGYGYTF.

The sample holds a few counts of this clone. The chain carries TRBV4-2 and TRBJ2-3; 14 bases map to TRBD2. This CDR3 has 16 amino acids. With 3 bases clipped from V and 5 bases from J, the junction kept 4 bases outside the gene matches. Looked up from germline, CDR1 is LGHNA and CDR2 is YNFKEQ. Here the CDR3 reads CASSHPGTSGGDTQYF. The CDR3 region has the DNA TGTGCCAGCAGCCACCCCGGGACTAGCGGGGGAGATACGCAGTATTTT.

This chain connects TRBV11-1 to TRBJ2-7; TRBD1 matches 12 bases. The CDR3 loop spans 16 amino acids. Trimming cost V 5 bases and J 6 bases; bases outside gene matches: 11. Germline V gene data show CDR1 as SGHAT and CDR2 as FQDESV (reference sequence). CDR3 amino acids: CASSKQNRDRGLEQYF. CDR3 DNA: TGTGCCAGCAGCAAACAGAACCGGGACAGGGGGCTCGAGCAGTACTTC.

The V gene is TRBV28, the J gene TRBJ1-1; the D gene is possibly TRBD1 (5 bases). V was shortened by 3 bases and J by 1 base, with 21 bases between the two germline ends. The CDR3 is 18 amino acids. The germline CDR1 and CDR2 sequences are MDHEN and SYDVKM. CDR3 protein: CASSFSGWLRGQNTEAFF. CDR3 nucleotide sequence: TGTGCCAGCAGTTTCTCTGGATGGCTTAGGGGTCAGAACACTGAAGCTTTCTTT.

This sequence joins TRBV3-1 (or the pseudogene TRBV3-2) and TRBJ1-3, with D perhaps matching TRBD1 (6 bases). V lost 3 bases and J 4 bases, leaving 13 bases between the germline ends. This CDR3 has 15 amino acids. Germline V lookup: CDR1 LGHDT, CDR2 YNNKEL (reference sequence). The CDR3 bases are TGTGCCAGCAGCCACCCCCCGGGGACAGGAAACACCATATATTTT. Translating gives CASSHPPGTGNTIYF.

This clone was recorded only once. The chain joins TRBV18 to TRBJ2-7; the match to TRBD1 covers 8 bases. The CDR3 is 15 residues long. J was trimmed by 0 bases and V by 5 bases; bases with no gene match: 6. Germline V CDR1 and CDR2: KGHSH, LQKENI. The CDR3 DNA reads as TGTGCCAGCTCAGGGGACAGGTCCCACTCCTACGAGCAGTACTTC. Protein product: CASSGDRSHSYEQYF.